The entry below gives a single T cell receptor beta chain sequence along with its context. The sample comes from a study of OX40 agonist ivuxolimab in advanced cancers. Study context: Participants, around 80% male, averaged roughly 59 years of age, ranging from about 23 to 79.

Clones were read by immunoSEQ multiplex PCR, and TCRdb kept only the in-frame ones, dropping some. The sample records over 90,000 clones, 90% being singletons. The germline V and J ends were trimmed by 3 bases and 4 bases, with 10 bases remaining between them. The CDR3 has 12 amino acids. The germline gives CDR1 GTSNPN, CDR2 SVGIG (reference sequence). The sequence was collected from an adult with an advanced solid tumor such as melanoma, head and neck, liver or kidney cancer. This chain connects TRBV30 to TRBJ2-7; D not certain. Material: CD4+ or CD8+ T cells sorted from blood, obtained in a trial of the OX40 agonist ivuxolimab. The CDR3 sequence: CAWSATSYEQYF. For the CDR3, the DNA is TGTGCCTGGAGCGCAACCTCATACGAGCAGTACTTC.